This T cell receptor beta chain emerged from a study of cytomegalovirus exposure and HLA in healthy donors. Overall study: HLA-typed donors were the source of some 85 million unique TCRs, which an early data release held.

V was pared by 0 bases and J by 7 bases, with 16 bases between. From germline, CDR1 is MNHNY and CDR2 SVGAGI (reference sequence). The CDR3 is 16 amino acids. Primers included in the PCR were 60 Vbeta and 13 Jbeta primers. The protocol was immunoSEQ multiplex PCR, while the TCRdb copy is restricted to in-frame clones and leaves out a portion. The top ten hold about 5% of the sample, which has about 120,000 clones, about 78% seen once. On this clone itself: The antigen remains unidentified.

General study findings and limits: In vitro experiments confirmed that a few CMV-associated chains were specific for CMV antigens. CMV serostatus was the only immune exposure information that was available. Roughly uniform sequencing depth across donors was assumed, possibly incorrectly.

The V and J genes are TRBV6-6 and TRBJ2-1; D gene ambiguous. Sequenced material: PBMCs. This TCR came from a woman aged 25 to 45 in good health and CMV-seropositive. The CDR3 reads CASSYSEILLQNEQFF. The DNA for the CDR3 is TGTGCCAGCAGTTACTCGGAGATTCTCCTCCAGAATGAGCAGTTCTTC.